These 7 T cell receptor beta chains were all obtained from the same sample, sequenced in a study of cytomegalovirus exposure and HLA in healthy donors. Vbeta (60) and Jbeta (13) primers were used in the PCR. The method was immunoSEQ multiplex PCR; TCRdb's version includes in-frame clones alone and lacks a portion of them. The table records approximately 110,000 clones, approximately 69% of them present only once. Material for sequencing was PBMCs. These receptor sequences come from a man aged 25 to 40 in good health and CMV-seronegative.

The chain uses TRBV5-4 and TRBJ2-1; no definite D call. Trimming took 2 bases from V and 9 from J, leaving 15 bases between them. In germline, CDR1 is SGHNT, CDR2 YYREEE (reference sequence). The CDR3 length is 14 residues. CDR3 region: CASSFERGSSEQFF. The CDR3 DNA follows: TGTGCCAGCAGCTTCGAGCGTGGCTCGAGTGAGCAGTTCTTC.

The chain's CDR3 is CASTGQRGNEQFF. CDR3 bases: TGTGCCAGCACCGGACAGAGAGGGAATGAGCAGTTCTTC. The chain has TRBV11-1 and TRBJ2-1; a possible D gene is TRBD1 (6 bases). CDR3 size: 13 residues. The germline V gene has CDR1 SGHAT and CDR2 FQDESV (reference sequence). Trimming left V 7 bases short and J 7 bases short, with 14 bases between.

This clone came up a few times. The rearrangement links TRBV5-5 to TRBJ2-5; D possibly corresponds to TRBD1 (6 bases). CDR3 size: 13 residues. V was trimmed by 3 bases and J by 5 bases, leaving 11 bases between them. Germline lookup yields CDR1 SGHKS and CDR2 YYEKEE (reference sequence). The CDR3, as DNA: TGTGCCAGCAGCTCTACAGGGTGGGAGACCCAGTACTTC. It specifies CASSSTGWETQYF. The full variable domain, in which reference TRBV5-5 and TRBJ2-5 provide the parts outside the CDR3, is DAGVTQSPTHLIKTRGQQVTLRCSPISGHKSVSWYQQVLGQGPQFIFQYYEKEERGRGNFPDRFSARQFPNYSSELNVNALLLGDSALYLCASSSTGWETQYFGPGTRLLVL.

V and J are TRBV6-6 and TRBJ1-5, with 9 bases that match TRBD1. Unmatched junction bases numbered 7, after V lost 7 bases and J lost 3 bases. Germline V lookup: CDR1 MNHNY, CDR2 SVGAGI (reference sequence). CDR3 length equals 15 residues. The CDR3: CASNIGTGINQPQHF. The CDR3 DNA reads TGTGCCAGCAATATAGGGACAGGGATCAATCAGCCCCAGCATTTT.

This chain uses TRBV5-1 with TRBJ2-1; 9 positions agree with TRBD2. CDR1 and CDR2 from the germline V gene are SGHRS and YFSETQ. V was clipped by 0 bases and J by 5 bases; unmatched bases: 0. The CDR3 runs 14 residues. In DNA, the CDR3 is TGCGCCAGCAGCTTGGGGACTAGCGACAATGAGCAGTTCTTC. Its translation is CASSLGTSDNEQFF.

The CDR3 loop reads CASSPGTGVSYEQYF. CDR3 sequence (DNA): TGTGCCAGCTCTCCCGGGACAGGGGTGTCCTACGAGCAGTACTTC. The chain combines TRBV18 with TRBJ2-5, with TRBD1 matching over 10 bases. The last part of the DNA fits TRBJ2-7 better; the J call may be wrong. Germline values: CDR1 KGHSH, CDR2 LQKENI. The CDR3 is made up of 15 amino acids.

The genes are TRBV2 and TRBJ2-7; no clear D gene. The germline CDR1 and CDR2 sequences are SNHLY and FYNNEI. The CDR3 totals 11 residues. Trimming pared 5 bases from V and 6 bases from J, leaving 8 bases between. CDR3 in DNA: TGTGCCAGCAGTCGGGTACGCGAGCAGTACTTC. As protein: CASSRVREQYF.